This entry lists 28 T cell receptor beta chains sequenced from one sample in a study of human T cells and chemical hapten exposure. Indicated time point: patch test 1, 2 weeks after DPC sensitization. Treatment defined: therapeutic diphenylcyclopropenone sensitization with weekly scalp DPC. TCRdb reanalysed the RACE reads using MiXCR and keeps one entry per CDR3 protein. The table shows 380,000 or so distinct CDR3 sequences, with more than 4.5% occurring only once. The specimen was whole blood, collected in connection with sensitization to the hapten diphenylcyclopropenone (DPC). The receptors come from a woman in her forties or fifties with alopecia areata. Some clones in this sample may be carry-over from other donors' samples.

The gene calls are TRBV4-1 and TRBJ2-7; 12 bases agree with TRBD1. V trimming: 1 base; J trimming: 4 bases; junction bases outside the gene matches: 5. CDR1 and CDR2 (germline): MGHRA, YSYEKL. The CDR3 is 16 residues long. CDR3 nucleotide sequence: TGCGCCAGCAGCCAAGGGGTGGGACAGGGGGCTTACGAGCAGTACTTC. Translating it yields CASSQGVGQGAYEQYF.

This clonotype was observed many times. This chain links TRBV5-1 with TRBJ2-1; 9 nucleotides align to TRBD1. The CDR3 length is 14 residues. Per germline, CDR1 SGHRS and CDR2 YFSETQ. The J segment lost 6 bases and the V segment lost 0 bases, leaving 1 base of the junction unmatched. CDR3 in amino acids: CASSLAGQGNEQFF. The DNA of the CDR3 is TGCGCCAGCAGCTTGGCGGGACAGGGCAATGAGCAGTTCTTC.

The sample holds many counts of this clonotype. The chain links TRBV12-3 or TRBV12-4 to TRBJ1-4, with no clear D. V was clipped by 5 bases and J by 8 bases, with 15 bases between them. This CDR3 spans 14 amino acids. CDR3 protein: CASSEWASREKLFF. The CDR3 DNA sequence: TGTGCCAGCAGTGAGTGGGCAAGTCGGGAAAAACTGTTTTTT.

This clonotype has just a few counts. The V call is TRBV15, the J call TRBJ2-1; no reliable D call. This CDR3 contains 15 residues. Between the trimmed V and J ends, which lost 0 bases and 5 bases, there was a span of 11 bases. The germline gives CDR1 LNHNV, CDR2 YYDKDF (reference sequence). The CDR3 bases are TGTGCCACCAGCAGAGAAGGGTCCTCGAACAATGAGCAGTTCTTC. This codes for CATSREGSSNNEQFF.

The sample holds many counts of this clonotype. The chain combines TRBV28 with TRBJ1-1, with unresolved D. CDR3 length equals 14 residues. Looked up from germline, CDR1 is MDHEN and CDR2 is SYDVKM. The germline V and J ends were trimmed by 3 bases and 4 bases, with 12 bases remaining between them. The CDR3 DNA sequence: TGTGCCAGCAGTTTTGGGCCAAGTGGCACTGAAGCTTTCTTT. Its translation is CASSFGPSGTEAFF.

This clonotype was detected a few times. The rearrangement links TRBV27 to TRBJ1-1; no reliable D call. V was pared by 6 bases and J by 0 bases, with 11 bases between. The CDR3 spans 14 residues. The germline CDR1 and CDR2 sequences are MNHEY and SMNVEV (reference sequence). CDR3 residues: CASRELFMNTEAFF. CDR3 bases: TGTGCCAGCAGGGAGCTATTCATGAACACTGAAGCTTTCTTT.

This clonotype came up many times. The chain uses TRBV27 and TRBJ2-1; D not certain. In germline, CDR1 is MNHEY, CDR2 SMNVEV (reference sequence). This CDR3 spans 14 amino acids. V lost 7 bases and J 5 bases, leaving 15 bases between the germline ends. CDR3 in amino acids: CASKAQVRNNEQFF. Here the CDR3 DNA reads TGTGCCAGCAAGGCCCAGGTTAGGAACAATGAGCAGTTCTTC.

This clonotype was seen repeatedly, ten times or more. CDR3 residues: CASSQVVGNERNEAFF. The CDR3 bases are TGTGCCAGCAGCCAAGTTGTGGGAAACGAGAGGAATGAAGCTTTCTTT. The rearrangement joins TRBV4-2 to TRBJ1-1; no firm D call. CDR1 is LGHNA and CDR2 is YNFKEQ in the germline V gene. Between the trimmed V and J ends, which lost 1 base and 7 bases, there was a span of 19 bases. The CDR3 sequence is 16 residues long.

This clonotype has a handful of counts. The chain uses TRBV29-1 and TRBJ2-7; D might be TRBD1 or TRBD2, each matching 5 bases. Germline values: CDR1 SQVTM, CDR2 ANQGSEA. The V end lost 4 bases, the J end lost 3 bases, and 16 bases lay between the germline ends. This CDR3 has 14 residues. CDR3 region: CSVGGGGAHYEQYF. The CDR3, as DNA: TGCAGCGTTGGTGGAGGTGGGGCCCACTACGAGCAGTACTTC.

This sequence joins TRBV12-3 or TRBV12-4 and TRBJ2-1; the D gene is possibly TRBD2 (5 bases). The germline V and J ends were trimmed by 3 bases and 5 bases, with 14 bases remaining between them. The CDR3 totals 15 residues. The CDR3 is CASSLVGLANNEQFF. The CDR3 DNA sequence: TGTGCCAGCAGTTTGGTTGGTCTAGCAAACAATGAGCAGTTCTTC.

In its sample, this clonotype was seen many times. This chain connects TRBV12-3 or TRBV12-4 to TRBJ2-5; D gene ambiguous. The V end was cut by 1 base, the J end by 1 base, with 4 bases between. This CDR3 spans 13 amino acids. CDR3 nucleotides: TGTGCCAGCAGTTTAGTCCCCCAAGAGACCCAGTACTTC. Encoded protein: CASSLVPQETQYF.

This clonotype was seen a handful of times. This chain links TRBV3-1 with TRBJ2-7; 8 nucleotides match TRBD2. Losses at the gene ends were 1 base for V and 2 bases for J; bases not matched to a gene: 7. Germline loops: CDR1 LGHDT, CDR2 YNNKEL (reference sequence). The CDR3 consists of 16 residues. The CDR3, as DNA: TGTGCCAGCAGCCAAGGCAGCGGGAGATGCGCCTACGAGCAGTACTTC. This encodes CASSQGSGRCAYEQYF.

This clonotype was seen many times. This chain joins TRBV7-2 and TRBJ2-2, with 8 bases fitting TRBD2. Germline V gene sequence: CDR1 SGHTA, CDR2 FQGNSA. The CDR3 spans 16 residues. V shed 7 bases and J 2 bases; nucleotides not matched to a gene: 9. CDR3 sequence reads: CASNVLAGGNTGELFF. In nucleotides, the CDR3 is TGTGCCAGCAATGTACTGGCGGGGGGCAACACCGGGGAGCTGTTTTTT. Variable domain in full (rest from reference TRBV7-2 and TRBJ2-2): GAGVSQSPSNKVTEKGKDVELRCDPISGHTALYWYRQSLGQGLEFLIYFQGNSAPDKSGLPSDRFSAERTGGSVSTLTIQRTQQEDSAVYLCASNVLAGGNTGELFFGEGSRLTVL.

V gene TRBV6-5 combines with J gene TRBJ2-7; 11 bases match TRBD1. The CDR3 contains 16 residues. The J segment lost 4 bases and the V segment lost 6 bases, leaving 11 bases of the junction unmatched. The germline gives CDR1 MNHEY, CDR2 SVGAGI. CDR3 sequence: CASSLASGTGGYEQYF. The CDR3 DNA follows: TGTGCCAGCAGCTTGGCCTCCGGGACAGGGGGGTACGAGCAGTACTTC.

This clonotype was observed many times. This chain links TRBV28 with TRBJ1-5; D unclear. The CDR3 has 15 residues. Germline loops: CDR1 MDHEN, CDR2 SYDVKM. With 4 bases removed from V and 0 bases from J, the gap between germline ends came to 10 bases. DNA of the CDR3: TGTGCCAGCAGTTCACGTAACTATAGCAATCAGCCCCAGCATTTT. This translates into CASSSRNYSNQPQHF. Drawing the rest from reference TRBV28 and TRBJ1-5, the complete variable domain is DVKVTQSSRYLVKRTGEKVFLECVQDMDHENMFWYRQDPGLGLRLIYFSYDVKMKEKGDIPEGYSVSREKKERFSLILESASTNQTSMYLCASSSRNYSNQPQHFGDGTRLSIL.

This clonotype was found many times. The chain combines TRBV6-6 with TRBJ2-3; 7 bases fit TRBD1. Germline trimming cut 6 bases from V and 5 bases from J; bases unmatched to any gene: 2. The CDR3 runs to 12 residues. Germline lookup yields CDR1 MNHNY and CDR2 SVGAGI (reference sequence). CDR3 region: CASSRQGDTQYF. As DNA, the CDR3 is TGTGCCAGCAGCCGACAGGGAGATACGCAGTATTTT.

This clonotype came up many times. The rearrangement links TRBV6-6 to TRBJ2-2; D not certain. CDR1 and CDR2 from the germline V gene are MNHNY and SVGAGI (reference sequence). V lost 3 bases to trimming and J lost 6 bases, with 8 bases between them. The CDR3 has 13 residues. The CDR3 protein is CASSYRSPGELFF. CDR3 sequence (DNA): TGTGCCAGCAGTTATAGGAGCCCCGGGGAGCTGTTTTTT.

This clonotype was found many times. The chain employs TRBV4-3 and TRBJ2-1; 9 bases map to TRBD2. The CDR3 loop spans 15 amino acids. Germline V gene data show CDR1 as LGHNA and CDR2 as YSLEER. V lost 3 bases and J lost 5; bases outside the gene matches: 5. The CDR3 sequence is CASSHAGGGDNEQFF. The CDR3 coding sequence is TGCGCCAGCAGCCACGCGGGAGGGGGGGACAATGAGCAGTTCTTC.

This clonotype was counted ten times or more. The rearrangement joins TRBV6-6 to TRBJ2-1; D is perhaps TRBD2 (6 bases). This CDR3 comprises 16 residues. Deletions cut 7 bases from V and 4 bases from J, with 20 bases between. The germline CDR1 and CDR2 sequences are MNHNY and SVGAGI (reference sequence). The CDR3 DNA follows: TGTGCCAGCACCAACCCGGGGGTCCAGCAATACAATGAGCAGTTCTTC. Translation gives CASTNPGVQQYNEQFF.

This clonotype was detected many times. The rearrangement uses TRBV4-3 and TRBJ2-3; maybe TRBD2 (5 bases). The length of the CDR3 is 13 residues. CDR1 is LGHNA and CDR2 is YSLEER in the germline V gene. V gave up 3 bases and J gave up 5 bases, with 9 bases separating them. CDR3 in amino acids: CASSQAAGDTQYF. CDR3 DNA: TGCGCCAGCAGCCAGGCGGCGGGAGATACGCAGTATTTT.

This clonotype was counted at least ten times. The chain uses TRBV13 and TRBJ2-4, with a weak D call TRBD1 (6 bases). The ends were cut back, 8 bases at V and 4 bases at J, with 12 bases in the middle. CDR1 and CDR2 from the germline V gene are PRHDT and FYEKMQ (reference sequence). The CDR3 totals 13 residues. CDR3 sequence: CASGRTVKNIQYF. CDR3 in DNA: TGTGCCAGCGGGCGGACAGTGAAAAACATTCAGTACTTC.

This clonotype was recorded many times. The chain has TRBV2 and TRBJ2-2; unclear D gene. The CDR3 sequence is 13 residues long. CDR1 SNHLY and CDR2 FYNNEI come from the germline V gene. Trimming left V 6 bases short and J 0 bases short, with 5 bases between. As DNA, the CDR3 is TGTGCCAGCAGAGTTACGAACACCGGGGAGCTGTTTTTT. The encoded protein is CASRVTNTGELFF.

At least ten counts were recorded for this clonotype. The J gene is TRBJ2-3, the V gene TRBV6-4; D not certain. Deletions cut 2 bases from V and 0 bases from J, with 6 bases between. This CDR3 has 14 amino acids. Germline V lookup: CDR1 MRHNA, CDR2 SNTAGT. The CDR3 DNA is TGTGCCAGCAGTGACACCTCTAGCACAGATACGCAGTATTTT. This translates into CASSDTSSTDTQYF.

Only a few counts were recorded for this clonotype. The chain combines TRBV10-3 with TRBJ1-1, with D unclear. The V gene lost 3 bases and the J gene lost 1 base, with 12 bases spanning the gap. This CDR3 is built from 15 residues. Germline V gives CDR1 ENHRY, CDR2 SYGVKD. The DNA for the CDR3 is TGTGCCATCAGTGAACGCGCCGGGGAGAACACTGAAGCTTTCTTT. Its protein is CAISERAGENTEAFF.

In its sample, this clonotype was seen a few times. The chain uses TRBV7-9 and TRBJ1-5; 8 bases align to TRBD1. This CDR3 region has 13 residues. V shed 5 bases and J 11 bases; nucleotides not matched to a gene: 8. CDR1 and CDR2 from the germline V gene are SEHNR and FQNEAQ (reference sequence). The chain's CDR3 is CASSLDRGTAQHF. CDR3 nucleotides: TGTGCCAGCAGCCTAGACAGGGGAACAGCCCAGCATTTT.

The sample holds a few counts of this clonotype. This chain links TRBV9 with TRBJ2-3; D possibly uses TRBD1 or TRBD2 (5 bases each). The length of the CDR3 is 15 residues. Germline loops: CDR1 SGDLS, CDR2 YYNGEE. The V and J ends lost 3 bases and 0 bases respectively, with 11 bases between them. The CDR3 loop is CASSEGRTSTDTQYF. The DNA of the CDR3 is TGTGCCAGCAGCGAGGGACGTACTAGCACAGATACGCAGTATTTT.

This clonotype showed up many times. The chain carries TRBV29-1 and TRBJ1-4, with D uncertain. With 4 bases removed from V and 11 bases from J, the gap between germline ends came to 14 bases. Germline lookup yields CDR1 SQVTM and CDR2 ANQGSEA. The CDR3 covers 12 residues. The CDR3 is CSVVQLEGKLFF. The CDR3 DNA reads TGCAGCGTTGTACAGCTTGAAGGGAAACTGTTTTTT.

This clonotype has a count of ten or more. The chain employs TRBV27 and TRBJ1-6; D gene uncertain. V was cut by 5 bases and J by 7 bases, with 6 bases left in between. Germline V gene data show CDR1 as MNHEY and CDR2 as SMNVEV (reference sequence). The CDR3 loop spans 12 amino acids. CDR3 DNA sequence: TGTGCCAGCAGTATGACGAATTCACCCCTCCACTTT. Amino acid sequence: CASSMTNSPLHF.